This TCR beta chain derives from a study of blood T cell repertoires in COVID-19. About the study: Italy, Spain and the United States were the sources of the convalescent and acute COVID-19 samples. T cells, B-cell-depleted T cells, or PBMCs supplied cDNA or gDNA.

This CDR3 has 12 amino acids. CDR1 is WSHSY and CDR2 is SAAADI in the germline V gene. Trimming left V 2 bases short and J 8 bases short, with 9 bases between. Authors' analysis steps: Quantification of nucleated cells was approximated via reference gene primer amplification. Data came from immunoSEQ multiplex PCR; TCRdb stores just in-frame clones and leaves some out. V and J calls and clone size are as listed in that table; D and trimming were resolved from the DNA. The sample shows fewer than 50,000 clones, around four fifths of them seen only once. The TCR originated in a man aged 45-65 years with active COVID-19. V and J are TRBV10-2 and TRBJ1-2; tentatively, D is TRBD1 (6 bases). The sequenced sample consisted of peripheral blood. The DNA for the CDR3 is TGCGCCAGCAGTGAGGGGGGCTACGGCTACACCTTC. Translation: CASSEGGYGYTF.